This paragraph covers one TCR beta chain sequence. Its specificity is not known. This CDR3 spans 15 amino acids. Germline CDR1 reads KGHDR; CDR2 reads SFDVKD. V shed 5 bases and J 6 bases; nucleotides not matched to a gene: 8. Combined were second doses at about 4 or about 12 weeks. Sequencing was performed with immunoSEQ multiplex PCR; in TCRdb, only in-frame clones are kept and a portion is missing. Among tens of thousands of clones, roughly 85% were seen once, and the ten largest hold more than 3.5%. This sample was taken from a study of T cell responses to AZD1222 COVID-19 vaccine. Findings and caveats of the study: Females made up more of the donors, who were largely white British, and clonal diversity may have come out too low. Along spike, vaccine-associated CD4 TCRs were found throughout, with dominance at 160-218 and 743-854. Epitopes outside B.1.351 and B.1.1.7 mutated regions reportedly drew nearly half of spike TCRs.

This rearrangement joins TRBV24-1 to TRBJ2-1, with TRBD2 matching 8 bases. The specimen comprised peripheral blood, sampled 28 days after the second AZD1222 dose. This TCR derives from an adult who received the AZD1222 COVID-19 vaccine. This CDR3 reads CATSVMGLGSNEQFF. The CDR3 nucleotides are TGTGCCACCAGTGTGATGGGACTAGGCTCCAATGAGCAGTTCTTC.